This T cell receptor beta chain was profiled in a study of shared clonotypes between healthy human individuals. Investigators divided CD4+ cells into CD45RA+ naive and CD45RA-negative memory subsets. Germline lookup yields CDR1 LGHNA and CDR2 YNFKEQ. The CDR3 loop spans 14 amino acids. Trimming left V 5 bases short and J 6 bases short, with 13 bases between. Clones were sequenced by immunoSEQ multiplex PCR, and TCRdb holds only the in-frame ones, with some missing. The data contain about 2.5 million clones, just under 95% of them singletons. Sequencing used naive CD4+ T cells from PBMCs. The subset here: CD45RA+ positively selected. The sequence derives from a man between 18 and 29 years old in good health. Some clones in this sample may be carry-over from other donors' samples. The chain links TRBV4-2 to TRBJ2-2, with D maybe TRBD1 (5 bases). The CDR3: CASSLAARAGELFF. The DNA of the CDR3 is TGTGCCAGCAGCTTGGCCGCCAGGGCCGGGGAGCTGTTTTTT.